The 18 T cell receptor beta chains listed next were all sequenced from one sample in a study of T cell responses to AZD1222 COVID-19 vaccine. Here immunoSEQ multiplex PCR was the method, and the copy in TCRdb shows in-frame clones only, minus some. The sample consists of tens of thousands of clones, approximately 90% of them appearing once. This material consisted of peripheral blood, taken on day 0 of AZD1222 vaccination. Receptors were obtained from an adult in good health.

In its sample, this clone was seen a few times. This chain joins TRBV6-6 and TRBJ2-1, with D possibly TRBD2 on 7 matching bases. The germline gives CDR1 MNHNY, CDR2 SVGAGI (reference sequence). This CDR3 spans 14 amino acids. V lost 5 bases to trimming and J lost 6 bases, with 14 bases between them. The CDR3 bases are TGTGCCAGCAGTAGAGCGGGACAACGCAATGAGCAGTTCTTC. Translating gives CASSRAGQRNEQFF.

This sequence joins TRBV19 and TRBJ2-1, with 8 positions matching TRBD2. With V trimmed by 6 bases and J by 6 bases, 13 bases remained unmatched. CDR1 is LNHDA, CDR2 SQIVND, per germline (reference sequence). The CDR3 has 16 amino acids. CDR3 residues: CASSPPGTRSGNEQFF. The CDR3 nucleotides read TGTGCCAGTAGCCCACCCGGGACTAGAAGTGGCAATGAGCAGTTCTTC.

The CDR3 protein is CASRAQGGHETQYF. DNA for the CDR3: TGTGCCAGCAGGGCGCAAGGGGGCCATGAGACCCAGTACTTC. The genes are TRBV5-4 and TRBJ2-5, with 7 positions matching TRBD1. The V and J ends lost 5 bases and 5 bases, in that order; junction bases with no gene match: 9. CDR3 size: 14 residues. From germline, CDR1 is SGHNT and CDR2 YYREEE (reference sequence).

The chain is built from TRBV18 and TRBJ2-1; D assignment may be TRBD1 or TRBD2 (5 bases each). CDR1 and CDR2 from the germline V gene are KGHSH and LQKENI. This CDR3 is 14 amino acids long. V shed 6 bases and J shed 2 bases, with 11 bases lying between them. The CDR3 spells CASSPGAAYNEQFF. As DNA, the CDR3 is TGTGCCAGCTCGCCCGGGGCAGCCTACAATGAGCAGTTCTTC.

This clone was detected once. The gene calls are TRBV5-1 and TRBJ1-3; D remains unclear. This CDR3 has 14 amino acids. Germline V gene sequence: CDR1 SGHRS, CDR2 YFSETQ. Trimming removed 4 bases at V and 4 bases at J, with 12 bases between. In DNA, the CDR3 is TGCGCCAGCAGCGAGAGGCCTACGGGAAACACCATATATTTT. Its protein product is CASSERPTGNTIYF.

This clone was detected once. In DNA form, the CDR3 reads TGTGCCATCAGTGAGGGGGACAGGAACACTGAAGCTTTCTTT. Protein: CAISEGDRNTEAFF. The V and J genes are TRBV10-3 and TRBJ1-1, with 7 bases lining up with TRBD1. Germline V gives CDR1 ENHRY, CDR2 SYGVKD. Trimming cost V 2 bases and J 1 base; bases outside gene matches: 1. The CDR3 extends over 14 amino acids.

The V and J genes are TRBV11-1 and TRBJ2-1, with unresolved D. Per germline, CDR1 SGHAT and CDR2 FQDESV (reference sequence). The CDR3 is made up of 13 amino acids. Trimming removed 5 bases from V and 9 bases from J, with 14 bases in between. The CDR3 is CASSQDRWGEQFF. The CDR3 DNA reads as TGTGCCAGCAGCCAGGATCGTTGGGGTGAGCAGTTCTTC.

The rearrangement links TRBV4-3 to TRBJ1-2, with D possibly matching TRBD1 (5 bases). CDR1 and CDR2 (germline): LGHNA, YSLEER. V gave up 1 base and J gave up 5 bases, with 8 bases separating them. The CDR3 length is 13 residues. CDR3 nucleotide sequence: TGCGCCAGCAGCCAAGGGTGGGGGTATGGCTACACCTTC. It is translated as CASSQGWGYGYTF.

This clone showed up just once. V is TRBV6-5 and J is TRBJ2-3; tentative D call: TRBD1 (6 bases). Trimming took off 6 bases at V and 6 bases at J, with 19 bases between the two ends. CDR3 size: 15 residues. Germline loops: CDR1 MNHEY, CDR2 SVGAGI. Here the CDR3 reads CASRRTGWGVDTQYF. DNA of the CDR3: TGTGCCAGCAGACGCACAGGGTGGGGAGTGGATACGCAGTATTTT.

The chain joins TRBV5-1 to TRBJ1-3; 8 bases align to TRBD1. Trimming cost V 1 base and J 2 bases; bases outside gene matches: 5. This CDR3 is 16 amino acids long. Germline CDR1 is SGHRS and CDR2 is YFSETQ. The CDR3 here is CASSLPQTGAGNTIYF. CDR3 DNA: TGCGCCAGCAGCTTGCCCCAGACAGGGGCTGGAAACACCATATATTTT. The complete variable domain, with remaining parts taken from reference TRBV5-1 and TRBJ1-3, reads KAGVTQTPRYLIKTRGQQVTLSCSPISGHRSVSWYQQTPGQGLQFLFEYFSETQRNKGNFPGRFSGRQFSNSRSEMNVSTLELGDSALYLCASSLPQTGAGNTIYFGEGSWLTVV.

V and J are TRBV9 and TRBJ2-2; 9 bases line up with TRBD1. The CDR3 length is 17 residues. With V trimmed by 0 bases and J by 7 bases, 10 bases remained unmatched. Germline V CDR1 and CDR2: SGDLS, YYNGEE. Here the CDR3 DNA reads TGTGCCAGCAGCGTAGCCCCGGAGACAGGGGGGATCGGGGAGCTGTTTTTT. Translated: CASSVAPETGGIGELFF.

This rearrangement joins TRBV18 to TRBJ2-2; no clear D. Germline V gene data show CDR1 as KGHSH and CDR2 as LQKENI. V was shortened by 2 bases and J by 7 bases, with 11 bases between the two germline ends. The CDR3 sequence is 14 residues long. The CDR3 here is CASSPSQGGGELFF. The CDR3 nucleotides are TGTGCCAGCTCACCATCACAAGGTGGCGGGGAGCTGTTTTTT.

The chain links TRBV3-1 (or the pseudogene TRBV3-2) to TRBJ2-1; the D call may be TRBD1 or TRBD2 (5 bases each). This CDR3 comprises 15 residues. Germline V gives CDR1 LGHDT, CDR2 YNNKEL (reference sequence). Trimming removed 4 bases from V and 1 base from J, with 11 bases in between. CDR3 coding DNA: TGTGCCAGCAGCCCTACTAGACAGTCCTACAATGAGCAGTTCTTC. This gives the protein CASSPTRQSYNEQFF.

This chain joins TRBV6-5 and TRBJ2-3, with D tentatively TRBD1 (5 bases). The CDR3 runs to 14 residues. V lost 4 bases and J 0 bases, leaving 8 bases between the germline ends. Germline loops: CDR1 MNHEY, CDR2 SVGAGI. The CDR3 DNA is TGTGCCAGCAGTTTCAGGGTTAGCACAGATACGCAGTATTTT. Residues: CASSFRVSTDTQYF.

The rearrangement uses TRBV5-1 and TRBJ2-7, with unresolved D. The CDR3 has 14 residues. Deletions cut 4 bases from V and 7 bases from J, with 18 bases between. The germline CDR1 and CDR2 sequences are SGHRS and YFSETQ. The CDR3 DNA reads TGCGCCAGCAGCCTCTCATCTAGAGACCAGGAGCAGTACTTC. Translating gives CASSLSSRDQEQYF.

The rearrangement uses TRBV18 and TRBJ2-7, with 10 bases that match TRBD1. V lost 3 bases to trimming and J lost 6 bases; unmatched junction nucleotides: 5. The length of the CDR3 is 14 residues. Looked up from germline, CDR1 is KGHSH and CDR2 is LQKENI. The DNA of the CDR3 is TGTGCCAGCTCACCGCGGGACAGGGGAAGCGAGCAGTACTTC. Its protein is CASSPRDRGSEQYF.

This sequence joins TRBV25-1 and TRBJ1-1, with 8 bases matching TRBD1. Trimming took 2 bases from V and 4 from J; bases not matched to a gene: 9. Germline loops: CDR1 MGHDK, CDR2 SYGVNS. The length of the CDR3 is 16 residues. This chain's CDR3 is CASSEGGTGWGTEAFF. The CDR3 bases are TGTGCCAGCAGTGAAGGGGGGACAGGCTGGGGCACTGAAGCTTTCTTT.

This rearrangement joins TRBV7-6 to TRBJ2-7; 13 bases agree with TRBD2. This CDR3 contains 16 residues. Germline lookup yields CDR1 SGHVS and CDR2 FNYEAQ. J gave up 3 bases and V 6 bases, and 8 bases lay outside the gene matches. CDR3 DNA sequence: TGTGCCAGCAGTATAGGGACTAGCGGGGACCACTACGAGCAGTACTTC. Translation gives CASSIGTSGDHYEQYF. Combining the CDR3 with reference TRBV7-6 and TRBJ2-7 gives the whole variable domain GAGVSQSPRYKVTKRGQDVALRCDPISGHVSLYWYRQALGQGPEFLTYFNYEAQQDKSGLPNDRFSAERPEGSISTLTIQRTEQRDSAMYRCASSIGTSGDHYEQYFGPGTRLTVT.